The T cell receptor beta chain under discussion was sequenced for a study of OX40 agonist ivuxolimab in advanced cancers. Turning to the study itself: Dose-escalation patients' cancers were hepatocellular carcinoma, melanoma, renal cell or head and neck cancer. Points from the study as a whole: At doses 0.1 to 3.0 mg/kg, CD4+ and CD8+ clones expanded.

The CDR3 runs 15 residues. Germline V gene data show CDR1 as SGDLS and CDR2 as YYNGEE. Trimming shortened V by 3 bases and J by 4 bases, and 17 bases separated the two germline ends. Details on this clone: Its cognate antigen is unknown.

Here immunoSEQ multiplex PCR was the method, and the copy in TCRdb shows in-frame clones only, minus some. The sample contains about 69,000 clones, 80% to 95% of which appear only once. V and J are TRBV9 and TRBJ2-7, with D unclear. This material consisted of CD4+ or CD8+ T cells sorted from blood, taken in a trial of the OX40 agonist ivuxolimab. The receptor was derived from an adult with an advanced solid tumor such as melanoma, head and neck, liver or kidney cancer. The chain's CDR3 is CASSGGPAGLYEQYF. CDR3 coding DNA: TGTGCCAGCAGCGGGGGTCCCGCAGGCCTTTACGAGCAGTACTTC. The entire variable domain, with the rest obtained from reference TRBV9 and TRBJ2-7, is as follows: DSGVTQTPKHLITATGQRVTLRCSPRSGDLSVYWYQQSLDQGLQFLIQYYNGEERAKGNILERFSAQQFPDLHSELNLSSLELGDSALYFCASSGGPAGLYEQYFGPGTRLTVT.